The count of the clone carrying this TCR beta chain is one. Its antigen remains unknown. This CDR3 has 14 amino acids. Trimming left V 7 bases short and J 2 bases short, with 14 bases between. Germline-derived CDR1 and CDR2 are WSHSY and SAAADI. TCRdb's table, derived via immunoSEQ multiplex PCR, lists solely in-frame clones and lacks some. The sample yields approximately 100,000 clones, approximately 90% seen once. This specimen comes from a study of a mutant IDH1 vaccine in newly diagnosed glioma. Across the study: Treated patients showed a male proportion of 62.5%, a female proportion of about 40%, and a mean age of around 40 years. Those enrolled had earlier been treated with radiotherapy, temozolomide, or both, mostly both. Study conclusions and caveats: Pseudoprogression seemed unrelated to changes in top peripheral T cell clonotypes. Roughly 93% of patients showed vaccine-induced immune responses across multiple MHC alleles.

Described time point: baseline, week 1 (first vaccination visit). Treatment of the sample: pre-vaccination baseline after standard-of-care therapy. This material consisted of PBMCs, taken from a glioma patient treated with radiotherapy, temozolomide or both. V gene TRBV10-2 combines with J gene TRBJ2-5, with D possibly TRBD2 on 5 matching bases. The clonotype was recovered from a woman aged 50 to 65 with glioma. The CDR3 here is CASTLRALQETQYF. CDR3 DNA sequence: TGCGCCAGCACCCTGAGGGCTTTACAAGAGACCCAGTACTTC.